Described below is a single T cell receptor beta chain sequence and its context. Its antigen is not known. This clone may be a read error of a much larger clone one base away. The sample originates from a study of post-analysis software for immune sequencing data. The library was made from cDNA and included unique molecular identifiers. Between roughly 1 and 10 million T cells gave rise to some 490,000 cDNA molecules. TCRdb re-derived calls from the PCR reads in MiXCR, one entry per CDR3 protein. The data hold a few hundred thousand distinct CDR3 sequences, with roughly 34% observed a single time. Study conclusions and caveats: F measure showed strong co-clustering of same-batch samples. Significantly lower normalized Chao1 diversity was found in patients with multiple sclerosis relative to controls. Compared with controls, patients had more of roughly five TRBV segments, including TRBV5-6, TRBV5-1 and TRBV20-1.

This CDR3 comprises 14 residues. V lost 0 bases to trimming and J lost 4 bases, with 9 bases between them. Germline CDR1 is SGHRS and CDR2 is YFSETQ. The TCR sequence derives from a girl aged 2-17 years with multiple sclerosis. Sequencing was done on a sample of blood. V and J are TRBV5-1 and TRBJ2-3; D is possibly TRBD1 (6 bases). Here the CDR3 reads CASSLGQEADTQYF. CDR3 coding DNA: TGCGCCAGCAGCTTGGGACAGGAGGCAGATACGCAGTATTTT.